These 20 T cell receptor beta chains share one sample of origin, sequenced in a study of blood T cell repertoires in COVID-19. Sequenced by immunoSEQ multiplex PCR; TCRdb stores in-frame clones only, minus some. The sample carries 150,000 to 250,000 clones, around 94% recorded once. Sample: peripheral blood. These TCRs come from a man in his thirties or forties with COVID-19, enrolled during active disease.

The chain links TRBV4-1 to TRBJ2-7; 8 bases align to TRBD2. CDR3 length: 17 amino acids. After removal of 3 bases from V and 2 bases from J, the junction contained 12 bases not matched to a gene. Germline-derived CDR1 and CDR2 are MGHRA and YSYEKL. CDR3 sequence reads: CASSQAWGGGMTYEQYF. For the CDR3, the DNA is TGCGCCAGCAGCCAGGCCTGGGGCGGGGGGATGACCTACGAGCAGTACTTC.

This clone was recorded once. The genes are TRBV10-3 and TRBJ1-4, with D tentatively TRBD1 (6 bases). The germline CDR1 and CDR2 sequences are ENHRY and SYGVKD. The CDR3 is made up of 14 amino acids. Trimming took off 3 bases at V and 8 bases at J, with 13 bases between the two ends. The CDR3 region has the DNA TGTGCCATCAGTGATACCAGGGGTAGGGAAAAACTGTTTTTT. It translates to CAISDTRGREKLFF.

The rearrangement uses TRBV27 and TRBJ2-2, with no clear D. Trimming pared 5 bases from V and 1 base from J, leaving 8 bases between. The CDR3 is made up of 14 amino acids. CDR1 and CDR2 (germline): MNHEY, SMNVEV (reference sequence). The CDR3 loop is CASSNNRNTGELFF. The CDR3, as DNA: TGTGCCAGCAGTAACAACAGGAACACCGGGGAGCTGTTTTTT.

The chain has TRBV9 and TRBJ1-4, with TRBD1 identical over 7 bases. This CDR3 has 13 residues. The V and J ends lost 4 bases and 10 bases, in that order; junction bases with no gene match: 7. Germline values: CDR1 SGDLS, CDR2 YYNGEE. The CDR3 sequence: CASSKGTARKLFF. The CDR3 nucleotides are TGTGCCAGCAGCAAAGGGACAGCGCGAAAACTGTTTTTT. The variable domain in full, with the rest retrieved from reference TRBV9 and TRBJ1-4, is DSGVTQTPKHLITATGQRVTLRCSPRSGDLSVYWYQQSLDQGLQFLIQYYNGEERAKGNILERFSAQQFPDLHSELNLSSLELGDSALYFCASSKGTARKLFFGSGTQLSVL.

V is TRBV7-3 and J is TRBJ2-1, with D possibly matching TRBD2 (6 bases). CDR1 is SGHTA, CDR2 FQGTGA, per germline. V dropped 5 bases and J dropped 5 bases, with 10 bases sitting between them. The CDR3 is 13 residues long. The CDR3 spells CASSVTSHNEQFF. The CDR3 bases are TGTGCCAGCAGCGTGACTAGTCACAATGAGCAGTTCTTC. Full variable domain (outside the CDR3, taken from reference TRBV7-3 and TRBJ2-1): GAGVSQTPSNKVTEKGKYVELRCDPISGHTALYWYRQSLGQGPEFLIYFQGTGAADDSGLPNDRFFAVRPEGSVSTLKIQRTERGDSAVYLCASSVTSHNEQFFGPGTRLTVL.

The V gene is TRBV2, the J gene TRBJ2-3; D ambiguous. In germline, CDR1 is SNHLY, CDR2 FYNNEI. The CDR3 runs 13 residues. V was cut by 8 bases and J by 4 bases, with 13 bases left in between. CDR3 sequence: CASHEGVADTQYF. CDR3 DNA sequence: TGTGCCAGCCATGAAGGCGTGGCAGATACGCAGTATTTT.

This sequence joins TRBV10-1 and TRBJ2-3; 8 bases agree with TRBD1. V lost 3 bases and J lost 4; bases outside the gene matches: 9. Germline lookup yields CDR1 WNHNN and CDR2 SYGVQD (reference sequence). This CDR3 contains 16 residues. The CDR3, as DNA: TGCGCCAGCAGTGACTACCGGGACAGGAGACCAGATACGCAGTATTTT. Its translation: CASSDYRDRRPDTQYF.

V gene TRBV3-1 (or the pseudogene TRBV3-2) combines with J gene TRBJ1-5; 7 nucleotides align to TRBD1. The CDR3 is 18 residues long. Germline loops: CDR1 LGHDT, CDR2 YNNKEL (reference sequence). With V trimmed by 0 bases and J by 4 bases, 12 bases remained unmatched. This CDR3 is CASSQDSYVQGRNQPQHF. In DNA, the CDR3 is TGTGCCAGCAGCCAAGATAGTTACGTACAGGGGAGGAATCAGCCCCAGCATTTT.

The V call is TRBV7-2, the J call TRBJ2-3, with D perhaps matching TRBD1 (5 bases). V was shortened by 2 bases and J by 4 bases, with 16 bases between the two germline ends. CDR3 size: 16 residues. Germline CDR1 SGHTA, CDR2 FQGNSA. CDR3 region: CASSLTRVISSDTQYF. CDR3 DNA sequence: TGTGCCAGCAGCTTAACCAGGGTAATATCGTCAGATACGCAGTATTTT.

The chain uses TRBV10-1 and TRBJ2-3; 7 bases match TRBD2. V dropped 4 bases and J dropped 1; count of bases not matched to a gene: 2. The germline gives CDR1 WNHNN, CDR2 SYGVQD (reference sequence). The CDR3 has 14 amino acids. The CDR3 loop reads CASSAAGGTDTQYF. Here the CDR3 DNA reads TGCGCCAGCAGTGCTGCGGGGGGCACAGATACGCAGTATTTT.

The chain links TRBV3-1 (or the pseudogene TRBV3-2) to TRBJ1-2; possibly TRBD1 for D (5 bases). Trimming removed 5 bases at V and 2 bases at J, with 12 bases between. This CDR3 region has 14 residues. Germline CDR1 LGHDT, CDR2 YNNKEL (reference sequence). The CDR3 DNA is TGTGCCAGCAGCTCCCGGGGGGGGAACTATGGCTACACCTTC. Encoded protein: CASSSRGGNYGYTF.

The rearrangement uses TRBV19 and TRBJ1-1, with 12 positions matching TRBD1. V lost 6 bases and J lost 0; bases outside the gene matches: 5. The CDR3 consists of 16 residues. Per the germline V gene, CDR1 is LNHDA and CDR2 is SQIVND (reference sequence). In nucleotides, the CDR3 is TGTGCCAGTAGCTGGGACAGGGGGCCCATGAACACTGAAGCTTTCTTT. Its translation is CASSWDRGPMNTEAFF.

This chain uses TRBV25-1 with TRBJ2-3, with D possibly TRBD2 on 5 matching bases. The ends were cut back, 1 base at V and 10 bases at J, with 12 bases in the middle. Germline assignment: CDR1 MGHDK and CDR2 SYGVNS. This CDR3 region has 13 residues. CDR3 residues: CASSESGLLAQYF. The CDR3 nucleotides are TGTGCCAGCAGTGAATCTGGACTGCTTGCGCAGTATTTT.

The chain links TRBV4-2 to TRBJ2-7; D is undetermined. Trimming removed 0 bases from V and 9 bases from J, with 24 bases in between. Germline V lookup: CDR1 LGHNA, CDR2 YNFKEQ. CDR3 length: 17 amino acids. Here the CDR3 reads CASSQDSSSPPFAGQYF. In DNA form, the CDR3 reads TGTGCCAGCAGCCAAGACTCCTCCTCCCCCCCCTTCGCCGGGCAGTACTTC.

The J gene is TRBJ1-1, the V gene TRBV14, with D possibly matching TRBD1 (6 bases). V lost 0 bases, J lost 6 bases, and 23 bases lay in between. This CDR3 comprises 18 residues. CDR1 and CDR2 (germline): SGHDN, FVKESK. The CDR3 DNA reads TGTGCCAGCAGCCAAGAAGGTCCCCCAGGGGCCGGGGGGTCTGAAGCTTTCTTT. Its translation is CASSQEGPPGAGGSEAFF.

The chain uses TRBV14 and TRBJ2-3, with D hard to call. CDR3 length equals 16 residues. The V and J ends lost 1 base and 0 bases respectively, with 11 bases between them. Germline V lookup: CDR1 SGHDN, CDR2 FVKESK. The chain's CDR3 is CASSQAAGFSTDTQYF. The CDR3 DNA follows: TGTGCCAGCAGCCAAGCCGCCGGGTTTAGCACAGATACGCAGTATTTT.

V gene TRBV11-2 combines with J gene TRBJ1-6; 9 nucleotides align to TRBD1. Per germline, CDR1 SGHAT and CDR2 FQNNGV. This CDR3 is 15 amino acids long. V lost 6 bases, J lost 9 bases, and 9 bases stayed unmatched. The CDR3 sequence is CASRTGTGLSSPLHF. The CDR3 DNA sequence: TGTGCCAGCAGGACCGGGACAGGGTTGAGTTCACCCCTCCACTTT.

The chain couples TRBV5-1 to TRBJ2-3, with 10 nucleotides matching TRBD1. V was clipped by 3 bases and J by 4 bases; unmatched bases: 2. CDR1 is SGHRS, CDR2 YFSETQ, per germline. The CDR3 runs to 14 residues. This CDR3 is CASSSGQGADTQYF. The CDR3 nucleotides read TGCGCCAGCAGCTCCGGACAGGGGGCAGATACGCAGTATTTT.

V gene TRBV7-2 combines with J gene TRBJ1-1, with a possible D match to TRBD1 (6 bases). Trimming took 2 bases from V and 3 from J, leaving 10 bases between them. The CDR3 sequence is 14 residues long. Germline V gene data show CDR1 as SGHTA and CDR2 as FQGNSA. CDR3 region: CASSLWGLDTEAFF. The CDR3 nucleotides read TGTGCCAGCAGCTTATGGGGGCTTGACACTGAAGCTTTCTTT.

The chain joins TRBV14 to TRBJ2-2; TRBD1 matches at 10 bases. This CDR3 has 19 amino acids. Germline V lookup: CDR1 SGHDN, CDR2 FVKESK. Trimming removed 1 base from V and 4 bases from J; junction bases left unmatched: 12. In nucleotides, the CDR3 is TGTGCCAGCAGCCAAGTTCGGGACAGGGGTCACTTACTCACCGGGGAGCTGTTTTTT. The encoded protein is CASSQVRDRGHLLTGELFF.